This T cell receptor beta chain was identified in a study of blood T cells in healthy people across ages. Isolation yielded PBMCs, at least 7 million per sample, in every case. A sample-barcoded 5' primer and a J-beta primer mix were used in a second PCR of roughly 7 to 11 cycles. A 12-random-nucleotide template-switch adaptor tagged each cDNA molecule. Using its own MiXCR run on the 5' RACE reads, TCRdb lists one record per CDR3 protein. Among around 900,000 distinct CDR3 sequences listed, roughly 51% were seen once. Notes on the study in general: Roughly linear declines in TCR beta diversity per million T cells occurred with age. Unknown CMV status may confound age-related changes in expanded clones.

Germline CDR1 and CDR2: LGHNA and YNFKEQ. The CDR3 is 15 amino acids. The junction had 6 bases not matched to a gene; V was cut back by 3 bases and J by 5 bases. Note on this clonotype: Its antigen is not identified.

The material sequenced was blood. This chain links TRBV4-2 with TRBJ2-5; 10 positions match TRBD2. The sequence was obtained from a woman in her fifties or sixties in good health. The CDR3, as DNA: TGTGCCAGCAGCCAGAACCAGCGGGAGGGTGAGACCCAGTACTTC. Its translation is CASSQNQREGETQYF.